Shown below are 6 T cell receptor beta chains from a single sample sequenced in a study of T cells in localized non-small cell lung cancer. Libraries were prepared by immunoSEQ multiplex PCR; TCRdb keeps only in-frame clonotypes and omits some of them. The sample has 650 to 850 clones; roughly 29% are singletons. The sequences come from normal lung tissue next to the tumor, collected before any cancer treatment. The receptors here all came from a woman aged 40-70 years with stage I squamous cell lung carcinoma.

This clone was seen a single time. The genes are TRBV18 and TRBJ1-1, with D unclear. The V gene's germline CDR1 is KGHSH and CDR2 LQKENI. The CDR3 runs to 14 residues. The V gene lost 2 bases and the J gene lost 1 base, with 8 bases spanning the gap. CDR3 nucleotide sequence: TGTGCCAGCTCACCAGGATCCGGGAACACTGAAGCTTTCTTT. As protein: CASSPGSGNTEAFF.

This chain uses TRBV6-8 with TRBJ1-6; D unresolved. CDR3 size: 14 residues. Trimming stripped 7 bases from V and 6 bases from J, with 13 bases between. CDR1 and CDR2 (germline): MNHGY, SAAAGT. The chain's CDR3 is CASKMGRSNSPLHF. In nucleotides, the CDR3 is TGTGCCAGCAAGATGGGCCGAAGTAATTCACCCCTCCACTTT.

This clone appeared a few times. In nucleotides, the CDR3 is TGTGCCAGCAGCTTGGGACAGTTCTACAATGAGCAGTTCTTC. The encoded protein is CASSLGQFYNEQFF. The J gene is TRBJ2-1, the V gene TRBV11-3; 7 bases line up with TRBD1. The junction had 2 bases not matched to a gene; V was cut back by 3 bases and J by 3 bases. Looked up from germline, CDR1 is SGHNT and CDR2 is YENEEA. The CDR3 consists of 14 residues. Full variable domain (remainder filled in from reference TRBV11-3 and TRBJ2-1): EAGVVQSPRYKIIEKKQPVAFWCNPISGHNTLYWYLQNLGQGPELLIRYENEEAVDDSQLPKDRFSAERLKGVDSTLKIQPAELGDSAVYLCASSLGQFYNEQFFGPGTRLTVL.

This clone was recorded a few times. This chain joins TRBV11-3 and TRBJ1-1; the match to TRBD1 covers 11 bases. This CDR3 is built from 15 residues. Trimming removed 0 bases from V and 12 bases from J; junction bases left unmatched: 9. Germline-derived CDR1 and CDR2 are SGHNT and YENEEA. As DNA, the CDR3 is TGTGCCAGCAGCTTAGAGCCCGGGACAGGGGGTTTGTCTTTCTTT. Translation gives CASSLEPGTGGLSFF.

This clone was detected only once. This chain joins TRBV18 and TRBJ1-2, with TRBD1 identical over 7 bases. V shed 2 bases, J shed 6 bases, and the junction held 12 bases outside the gene matches. The CDR3 sequence is 16 residues long. Germline-derived CDR1 and CDR2 are KGHSH and LQKENI. The CDR3 region has the DNA TGTGCCAGCTCACCAAAGTCAGGGGGTTTAGTCGATGGCTACACCTTC. This codes for CASSPKSGGLVDGYTF.

V and J are TRBV25-1 and TRBJ1-1; 8 nucleotides match TRBD1. The length of the CDR3 is 14 residues. Germline V gene data show CDR1 as MGHDK and CDR2 as SYGVNS. The junction had 3 bases not matched to a gene; V was cut back by 5 bases and J by 1 base. CDR3 nucleotide sequence: TGTGCCAGCAGTAAAGGACAGGGGAACACTGAAGCTTTCTTT. This translates into CASSKGQGNTEAFF.